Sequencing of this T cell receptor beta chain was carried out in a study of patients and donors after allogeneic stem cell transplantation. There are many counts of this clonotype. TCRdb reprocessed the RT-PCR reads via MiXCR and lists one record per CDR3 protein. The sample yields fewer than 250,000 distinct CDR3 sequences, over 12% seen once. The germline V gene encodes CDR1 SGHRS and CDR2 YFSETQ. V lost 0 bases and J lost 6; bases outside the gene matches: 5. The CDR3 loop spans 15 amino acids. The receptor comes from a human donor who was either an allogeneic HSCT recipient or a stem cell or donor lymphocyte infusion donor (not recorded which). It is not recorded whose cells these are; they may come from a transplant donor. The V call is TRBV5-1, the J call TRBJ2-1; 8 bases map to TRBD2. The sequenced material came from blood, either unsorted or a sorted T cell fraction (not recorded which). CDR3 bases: TGCGCCAGCAGCTTGGCCGTAGCGGGGTTCAATGAGCAGTTCTTC. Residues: CASSLAVAGFNEQFF.